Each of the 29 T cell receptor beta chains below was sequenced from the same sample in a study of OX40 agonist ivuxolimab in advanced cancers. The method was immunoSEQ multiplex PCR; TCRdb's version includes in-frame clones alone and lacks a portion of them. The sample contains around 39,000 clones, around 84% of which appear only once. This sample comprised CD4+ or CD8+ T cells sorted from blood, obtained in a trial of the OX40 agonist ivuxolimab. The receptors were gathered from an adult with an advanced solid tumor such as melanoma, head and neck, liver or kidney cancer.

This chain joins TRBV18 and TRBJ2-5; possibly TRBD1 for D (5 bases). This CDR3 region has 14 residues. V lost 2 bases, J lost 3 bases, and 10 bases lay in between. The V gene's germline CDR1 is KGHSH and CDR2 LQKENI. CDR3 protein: CASSPTGLEETQYF. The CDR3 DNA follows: TGTGCCAGCTCACCAACAGGTCTGGAAGAGACCCAGTACTTC.

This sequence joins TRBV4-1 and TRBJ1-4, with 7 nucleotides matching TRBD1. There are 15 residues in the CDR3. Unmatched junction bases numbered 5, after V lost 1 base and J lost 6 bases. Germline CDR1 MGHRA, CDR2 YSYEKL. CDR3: CASSQGPGGDEKLFF. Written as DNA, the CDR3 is TGCGCCAGCAGCCAAGGACCAGGGGGAGATGAAAAACTGTTTTTT.

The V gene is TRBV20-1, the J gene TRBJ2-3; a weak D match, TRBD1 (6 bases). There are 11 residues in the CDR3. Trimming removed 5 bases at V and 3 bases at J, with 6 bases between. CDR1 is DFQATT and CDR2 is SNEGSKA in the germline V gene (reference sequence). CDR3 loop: CSAQGTDTQYF. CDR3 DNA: TGCAGTGCTCAGGGGACAGATACGCAGTATTTT.

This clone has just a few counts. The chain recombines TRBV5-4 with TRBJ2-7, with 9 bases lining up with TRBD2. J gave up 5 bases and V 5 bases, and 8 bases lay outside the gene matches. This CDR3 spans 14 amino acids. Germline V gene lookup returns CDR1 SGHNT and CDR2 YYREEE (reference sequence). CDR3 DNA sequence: TGTGCCAGCAGGCGGGGGGGGTTTGCGGACGAGCAGTACTTC. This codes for CASRRGGFADEQYF. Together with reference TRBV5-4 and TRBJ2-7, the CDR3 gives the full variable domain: ETGVTQSPTHLIKTRGQQVTLRCSSQSGHNTVSWYQQALGQGPQFIFQYYREEENGRGNFPPRFSGLQFPNYSSELNVNALELDDSALYLCASRRGGFADEQYFGPGTRLTVT.

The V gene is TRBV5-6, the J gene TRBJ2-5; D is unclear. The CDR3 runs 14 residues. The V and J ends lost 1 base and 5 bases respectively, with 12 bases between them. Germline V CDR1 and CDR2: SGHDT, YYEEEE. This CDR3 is CASSLSGLGETQYF. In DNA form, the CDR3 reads TGTGCCAGCAGCTTGTCCGGCCTGGGGGAGACCCAGTACTTC.

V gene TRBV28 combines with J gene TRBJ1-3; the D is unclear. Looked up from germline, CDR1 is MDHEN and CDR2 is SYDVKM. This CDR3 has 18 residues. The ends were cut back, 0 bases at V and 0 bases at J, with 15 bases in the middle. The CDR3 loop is CASSLWGTGPLSGNTIYF. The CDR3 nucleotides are TGTGCCAGCAGTTTATGGGGAACCGGGCCTCTCTCTGGAAACACCATATATTTT.

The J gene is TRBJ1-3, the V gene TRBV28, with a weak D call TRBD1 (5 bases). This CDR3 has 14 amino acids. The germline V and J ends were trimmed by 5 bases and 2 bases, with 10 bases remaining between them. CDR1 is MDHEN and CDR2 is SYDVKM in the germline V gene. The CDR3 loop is CASSKTEAGNTIYF. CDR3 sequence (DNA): TGTGCCAGCAGTAAGACAGAAGCTGGAAACACCATATATTTT.

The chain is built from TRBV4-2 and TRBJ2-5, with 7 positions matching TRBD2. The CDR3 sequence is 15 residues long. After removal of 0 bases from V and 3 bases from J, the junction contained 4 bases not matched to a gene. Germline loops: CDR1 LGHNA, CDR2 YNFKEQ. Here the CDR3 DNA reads TGTGCCAGCAGCCAAGATCAGCGGGGCAAAGAGACCCAGTACTTC. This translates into CASSQDQRGKETQYF.

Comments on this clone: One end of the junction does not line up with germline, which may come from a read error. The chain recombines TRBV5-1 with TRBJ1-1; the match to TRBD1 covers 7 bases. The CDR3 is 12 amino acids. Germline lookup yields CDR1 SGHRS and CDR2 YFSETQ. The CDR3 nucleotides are TGCGCCGGCAGCTCCCGGGACAGAGAAGCTTTCTTT. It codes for CAGSSRDREAFF.

The CDR3 DNA reads TGTGCCAGTGAGAGTAGCGGCTCCTACGAGCAGTACTTC. The encoded protein is CASESSGSYEQYF. The chain has TRBV19 and TRBJ2-7; D perhaps matches TRBD2 (6 bases). CDR1 is LNHDA, CDR2 SQIVND, per germline (reference sequence). This CDR3 is built from 13 residues. Between the trimmed V and J ends, which lost 8 bases and 0 bases, there was a span of 11 bases.

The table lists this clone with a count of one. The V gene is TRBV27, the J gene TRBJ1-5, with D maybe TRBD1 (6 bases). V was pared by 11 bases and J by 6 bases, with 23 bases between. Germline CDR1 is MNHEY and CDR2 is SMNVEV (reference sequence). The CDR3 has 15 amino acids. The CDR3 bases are TGTGCCTCGCAACAGGGAGGGGCTATGGGTCAGCCCCAGCATTTT. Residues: CASQQGGAMGQPQHF.

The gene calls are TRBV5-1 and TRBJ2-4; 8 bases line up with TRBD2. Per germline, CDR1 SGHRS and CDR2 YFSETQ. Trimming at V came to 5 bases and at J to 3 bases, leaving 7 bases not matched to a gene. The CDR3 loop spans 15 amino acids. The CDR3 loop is CASRGGGQYKNIQYF. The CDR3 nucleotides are TGCGCCAGCAGAGGCGGGGGGCAATACAAAAACATTCAGTACTTC. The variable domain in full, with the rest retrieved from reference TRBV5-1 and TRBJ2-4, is KAGVTQTPRYLIKTRGQQVTLSCSPISGHRSVSWYQQTPGQGLQFLFEYFSETQRNKGNFPGRFSGRQFSNSRSEMNVSTLELGDSALYLCASRGGGQYKNIQYFGAGTRLSVL.

The CDR3 loop reads CASSPNLGQGLETQYF. For the CDR3, the DNA is TGTGCCAGCAGTCCAAACTTAGGACAGGGATTAGAGACCCAGTACTTC. The J gene is TRBJ2-5, the V gene TRBV28; 8 nucleotides match TRBD1. The length of the CDR3 is 16 residues. J was trimmed by 4 bases and V by 5 bases; bases with no gene match: 12. The germline V gene has CDR1 MDHEN and CDR2 SYDVKM. Complete variable domain (other parts from reference TRBV28 and TRBJ2-5): DVKVTQSSRYLVKRTGEKVFLECVQDMDHENMFWYRQDPGLGLRLIYFSYDVKMKEKGDIPEGYSVSREKKERFSLILESASTNQTSMYLCASSPNLGQGLETQYFGPGTRLLVL.

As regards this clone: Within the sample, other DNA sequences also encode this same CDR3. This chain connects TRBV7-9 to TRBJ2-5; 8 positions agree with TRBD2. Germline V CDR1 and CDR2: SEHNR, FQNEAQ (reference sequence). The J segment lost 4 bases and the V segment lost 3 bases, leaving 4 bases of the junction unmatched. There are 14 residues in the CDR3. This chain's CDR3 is CASSLLAGRETQYF. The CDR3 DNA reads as TGTGCCAGCAGCTTGTTAGCGGGAAGAGAGACCCAGTACTTC.

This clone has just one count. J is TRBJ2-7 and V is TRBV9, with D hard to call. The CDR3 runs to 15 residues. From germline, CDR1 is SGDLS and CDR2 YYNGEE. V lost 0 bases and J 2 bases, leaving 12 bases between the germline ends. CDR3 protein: CASSVGIGIAYEQYF. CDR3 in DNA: TGTGCCAGCAGCGTAGGAATAGGGATAGCCTACGAGCAGTACTTC.

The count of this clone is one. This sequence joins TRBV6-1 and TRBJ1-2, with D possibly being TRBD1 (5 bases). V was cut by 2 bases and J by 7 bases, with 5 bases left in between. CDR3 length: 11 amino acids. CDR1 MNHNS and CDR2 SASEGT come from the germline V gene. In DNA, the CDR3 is TGTGCCAGCAGTGAAAGGGGTGGCTACACCTTC. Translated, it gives CASSERGGYTF.

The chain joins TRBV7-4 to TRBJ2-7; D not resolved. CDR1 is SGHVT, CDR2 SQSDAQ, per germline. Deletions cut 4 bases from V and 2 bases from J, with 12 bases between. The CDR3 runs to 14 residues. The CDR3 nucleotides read TGTGCCAGCAGCTCGATTACGGAGACCTACGAGCAGTACTTC. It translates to CASSSITETYEQYF.

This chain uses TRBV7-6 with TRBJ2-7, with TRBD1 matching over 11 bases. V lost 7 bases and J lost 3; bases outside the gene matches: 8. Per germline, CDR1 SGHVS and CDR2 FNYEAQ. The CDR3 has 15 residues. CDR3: CASTPDGTGGYEQYF. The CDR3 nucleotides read TGTGCCAGCACCCCAGATGGGACAGGGGGCTACGAGCAGTACTTC. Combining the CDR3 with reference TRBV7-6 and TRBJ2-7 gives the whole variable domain GAGVSQSPRYKVTKRGQDVALRCDPISGHVSLYWYRQALGQGPEFLTYFNYEAQQDKSGLPNDRFSAERPEGSISTLTIQRTEQRDSAMYRCASTPDGTGGYEQYFGPGTRLTVT.

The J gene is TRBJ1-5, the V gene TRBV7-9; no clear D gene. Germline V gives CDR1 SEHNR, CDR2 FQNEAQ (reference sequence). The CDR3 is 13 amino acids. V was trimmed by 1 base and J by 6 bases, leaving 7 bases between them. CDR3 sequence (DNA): TGTGCCAGCAGCTTAGGTTCGAGTCAGCCCCAGCATTTT. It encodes CASSLGSSQPQHF.

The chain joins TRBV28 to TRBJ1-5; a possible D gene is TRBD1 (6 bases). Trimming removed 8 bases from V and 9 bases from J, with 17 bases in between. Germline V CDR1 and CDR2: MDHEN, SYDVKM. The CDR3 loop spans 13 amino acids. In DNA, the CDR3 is TGTGCCAGCGCTTTTCATACAGGGCCGCCCCAGCATTTT. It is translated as CASAFHTGPPQHF.

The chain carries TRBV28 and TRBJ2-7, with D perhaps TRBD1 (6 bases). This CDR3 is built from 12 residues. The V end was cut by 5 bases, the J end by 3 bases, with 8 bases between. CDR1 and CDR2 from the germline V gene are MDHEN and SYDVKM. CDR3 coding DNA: TGTGCCAGCAGTCCGGGACACTACGAGCAGTACTTC. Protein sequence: CASSPGHYEQYF. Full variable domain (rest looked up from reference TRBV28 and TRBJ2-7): DVKVTQSSRYLVKRTGEKVFLECVQDMDHENMFWYRQDPGLGLRLIYFSYDVKMKEKGDIPEGYSVSREKKERFSLILESASTNQTSMYLCASSPGHYEQYFGPGTRLTVT.

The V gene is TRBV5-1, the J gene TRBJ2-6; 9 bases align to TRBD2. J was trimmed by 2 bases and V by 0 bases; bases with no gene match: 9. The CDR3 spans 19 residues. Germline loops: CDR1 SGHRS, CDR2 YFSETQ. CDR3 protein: CASSLAIAGVGPGANVLTF. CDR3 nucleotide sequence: TGCGCCAGCAGCTTGGCAATAGCGGGAGTTGGTCCTGGGGCCAACGTCCTGACTTTC.

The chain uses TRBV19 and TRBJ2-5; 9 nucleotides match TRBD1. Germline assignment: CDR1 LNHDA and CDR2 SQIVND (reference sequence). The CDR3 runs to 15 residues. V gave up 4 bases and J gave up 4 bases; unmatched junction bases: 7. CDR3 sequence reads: CASSRITGGPETQYF. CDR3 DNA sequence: TGTGCCAGTAGTAGAATCACAGGGGGCCCAGAGACCCAGTACTTC.

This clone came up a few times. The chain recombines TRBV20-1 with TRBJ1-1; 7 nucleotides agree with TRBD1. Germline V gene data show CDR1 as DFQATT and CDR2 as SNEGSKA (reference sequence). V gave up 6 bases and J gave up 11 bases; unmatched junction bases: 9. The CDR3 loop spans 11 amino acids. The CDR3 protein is CSALTGRVAFF. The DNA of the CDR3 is TGCAGTGCCCTGACAGGGCGGGTGGCTTTCTTT.

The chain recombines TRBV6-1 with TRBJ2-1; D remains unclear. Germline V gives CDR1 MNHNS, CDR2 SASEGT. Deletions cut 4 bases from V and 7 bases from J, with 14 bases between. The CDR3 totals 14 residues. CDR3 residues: CASSAASIKNEQFF. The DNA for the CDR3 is TGTGCCAGCAGTGCCGCCTCTATCAAGAATGAGCAGTTCTTC.

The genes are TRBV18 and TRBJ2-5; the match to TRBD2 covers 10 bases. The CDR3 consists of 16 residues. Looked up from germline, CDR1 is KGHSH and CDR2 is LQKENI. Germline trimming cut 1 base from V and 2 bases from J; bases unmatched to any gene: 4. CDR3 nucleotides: TGTGCCAGCTCACCACAAAGCGGGAGGGCACAAGAGACCCAGTACTTC. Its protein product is CASSPQSGRAQETQYF. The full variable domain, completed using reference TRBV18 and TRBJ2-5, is NAGVMQNPRHLVRRRGQEARLRCSPMKGHSHVYWYRQLPEEGLKFMVYLQKENIIDESGMPKERFSAEFPKEGPSILRIQQVVRGDSAAYFCASSPQSGRAQETQYFGPGTRLLVL.

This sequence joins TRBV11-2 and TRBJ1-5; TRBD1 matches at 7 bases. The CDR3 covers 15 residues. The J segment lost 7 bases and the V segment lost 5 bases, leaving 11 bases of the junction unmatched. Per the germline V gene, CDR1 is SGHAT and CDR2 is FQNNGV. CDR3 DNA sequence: TGTGCCAGCAGCCCAAGGGGGACAGTTGGCCAGCCCCAGCATTTT. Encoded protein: CASSPRGTVGQPQHF.

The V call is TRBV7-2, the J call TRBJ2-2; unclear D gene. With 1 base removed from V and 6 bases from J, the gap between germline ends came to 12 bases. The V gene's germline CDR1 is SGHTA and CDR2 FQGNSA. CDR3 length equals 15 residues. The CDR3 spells CASSLGFYRAGELFF. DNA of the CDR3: TGTGCCAGCAGCTTAGGATTCTACCGGGCCGGGGAGCTGTTTTTT.

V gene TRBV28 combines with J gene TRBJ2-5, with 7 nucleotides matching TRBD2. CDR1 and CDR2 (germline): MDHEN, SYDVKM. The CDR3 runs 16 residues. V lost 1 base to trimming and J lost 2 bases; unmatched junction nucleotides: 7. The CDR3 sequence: CASSLFGGGLQETQYF. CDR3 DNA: TGTGCCAGCAGTTTATTTGGCGGGGGACTTCAAGAGACCCAGTACTTC.